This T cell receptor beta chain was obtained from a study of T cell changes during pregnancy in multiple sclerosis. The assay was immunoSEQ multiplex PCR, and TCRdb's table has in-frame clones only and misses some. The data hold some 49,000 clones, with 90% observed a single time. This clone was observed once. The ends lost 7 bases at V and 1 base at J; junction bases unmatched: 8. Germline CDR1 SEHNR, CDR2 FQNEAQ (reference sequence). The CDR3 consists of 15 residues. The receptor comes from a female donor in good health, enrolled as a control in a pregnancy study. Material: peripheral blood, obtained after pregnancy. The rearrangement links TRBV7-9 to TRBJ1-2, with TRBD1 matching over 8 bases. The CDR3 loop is CASNPDRAFNYGYTF. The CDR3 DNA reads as TGTGCCAGCAATCCGGACAGGGCGTTTAACTATGGCTACACCTTC.